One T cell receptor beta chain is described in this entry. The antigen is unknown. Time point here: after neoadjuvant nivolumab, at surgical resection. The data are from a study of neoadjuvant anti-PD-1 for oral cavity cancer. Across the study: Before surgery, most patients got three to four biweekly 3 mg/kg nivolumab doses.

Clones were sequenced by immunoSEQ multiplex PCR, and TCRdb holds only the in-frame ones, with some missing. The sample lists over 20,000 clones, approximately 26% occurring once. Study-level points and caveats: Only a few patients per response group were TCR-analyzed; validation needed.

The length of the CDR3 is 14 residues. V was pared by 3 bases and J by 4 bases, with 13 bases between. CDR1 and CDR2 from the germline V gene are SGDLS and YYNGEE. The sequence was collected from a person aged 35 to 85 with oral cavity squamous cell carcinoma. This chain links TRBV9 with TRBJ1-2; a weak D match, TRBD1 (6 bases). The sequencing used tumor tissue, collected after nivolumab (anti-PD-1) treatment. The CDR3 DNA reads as TGTGCCAGCAGCGGTGGGTCAGGGGTCTATGGCTACACCTTC. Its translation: CASSGGSGVYGYTF. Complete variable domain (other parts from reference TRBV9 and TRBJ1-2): DSGVTQTPKHLITATGQRVTLRCSPRSGDLSVYWYQQSLDQGLQFLIQYYNGEERAKGNILERFSAQQFPDLHSELNLSSLELGDSALYFCASSGGSGVYGYTFGSGTRLTVV.